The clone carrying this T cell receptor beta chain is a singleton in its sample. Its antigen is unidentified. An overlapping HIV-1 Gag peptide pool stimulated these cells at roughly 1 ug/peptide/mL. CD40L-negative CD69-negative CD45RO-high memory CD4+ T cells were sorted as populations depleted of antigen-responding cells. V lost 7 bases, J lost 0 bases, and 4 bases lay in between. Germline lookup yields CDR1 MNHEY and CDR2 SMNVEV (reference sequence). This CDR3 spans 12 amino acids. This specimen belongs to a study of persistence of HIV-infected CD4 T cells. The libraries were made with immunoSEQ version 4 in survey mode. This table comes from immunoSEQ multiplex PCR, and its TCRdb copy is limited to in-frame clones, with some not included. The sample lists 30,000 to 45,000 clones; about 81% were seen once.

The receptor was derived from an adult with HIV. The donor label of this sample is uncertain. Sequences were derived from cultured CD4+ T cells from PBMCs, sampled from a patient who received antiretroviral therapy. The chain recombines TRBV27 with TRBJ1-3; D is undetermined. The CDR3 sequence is CASISSGNTIYF. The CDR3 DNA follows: TGTGCCAGCATTTCCTCTGGAAACACCATATATTTT.